Included here is one TCR beta chain sequence, with context. The antigen remains unidentified. 13 Jbeta primers and 60 Vbeta primers were used for the PCR. Sequencing was performed with immunoSEQ multiplex PCR; in TCRdb, only in-frame clones are kept and a portion is missing. Seen here are 90,000 to 120,000 clones, around 80% observed once, and the top ten hold around an eighth. The data belong to a study of cytomegalovirus exposure and HLA in healthy donors. Study-wide points: The study listed under 200 cytomegalovirus-associated TCR beta chains. The study assumed roughly uniform donor sequencing depth for presence/absence analyses. In terms of immune exposure information, only CMV serostatus was available. HLA restriction was apparent for most CMV-associated TCR beta chains in a later analysis.

CDR1 and CDR2 from the germline V gene are SGDLS and YYNGEE. The V gene end was trimmed by 4 bases and the J gene end by 6 bases; junction bases not matched to a gene: 12. CDR3 length: 16 amino acids. The chain is built from TRBV9 and TRBJ1-4, with TRBD1 matching 7 bases. The sequence derives from a male donor in good health and CMV-seropositive. Sequencing input: PBMCs. This CDR3 is CASSQFTGVGDEKLFF. CDR3 DNA sequence: TGTGCCAGCAGCCAATTTACAGGGGTTGGTGATGAAAAACTGTTTTTT. The whole variable domain, remainder taken from reference TRBV9 and TRBJ1-4, is DSGVTQTPKHLITATGQRVTLRCSPRSGDLSVYWYQQSLDQGLQFLIQYYNGEERAKGNILERFSAQQFPDLHSELNLSSLELGDSALYFCASSQFTGVGDEKLFFGSGTQLSVL.